This record concerns one TCR beta chain sequence. What it binds is unknown. Amplification used 52 TRBV primers and 13 TRBJ primers. Clones were sequenced by immunoSEQ multiplex PCR, and TCRdb holds only the in-frame ones, with some missing. In the table there are tens of thousands of clones, 80% to 95% of which are singletons. The data were obtained in a study of regulatory T cells. All CD3G-deficient patients showed autoimmunity, more severe in two. Overall study results and limits: Skewed V and J usage and few unique V-J pairs marked patient repertoires, most in Tregs. Patient CD8+ T cells trended nonsignificantly toward lower Shannon entropy than control CD8+ cells.

The V gene lost 5 bases and the J gene lost 6 bases, with 13 bases spanning the gap. The length of the CDR3 is 13 residues. Germline V gene sequence: CDR1 PRHDT, CDR2 FYEKMQ (reference sequence). J is TRBJ1-2 and V is TRBV13, with TRBD1 as a possible D gene (5 bases). The TCR sequence derives from a child aged 2-9 years with CD3G deficiency. Sequenced material: CD8+ T cells sorted from blood. CDR3 sequence: CASSQGTGNGYTF. As DNA, the CDR3 is TGTGCCAGCAGCCAAGGGACTGGAAATGGCTACACCTTC. Full variable domain (rest looked up from reference TRBV13 and TRBJ1-2): AAGVIQSPRHLIKEKRETATLKCYPIPRHDTVYWYQQGPGQDPQFLISFYEKMQSDKGSIPDRFSAQQFSDYHSELNMSSLELGDSALYFCASSQGTGNGYTFGSGTRLTVV.